This TCR beta chain derives from a study of cytomegalovirus exposure and HLA in healthy donors (TCRdb year 2017). Regarding the study in general: According to an earlier analysis of a few hundred of the donors, some 170 million T cells yielded some 110 million unique TCR beta sequences and roughly 280 Gb of sequence data. An early release covering roughly 600 HLA-typed donors comprised roughly 300 gigabases of sequencing data and 85 million or so unique TCR sequences. Of the 300 to 450 genotyped donors, about 80% fell in the genetic ancestry cluster associated with self-reported Caucasian donors. The study was designed to test whether signatures of past pathogen exposure could be identified by cataloging public T cell receptors. Using immunosequencing, the study profiled T cell repertoires from 666 subjects and related those repertoires to cytomegalovirus serostatus. A separate validation cohort of approximately 130 different subjects was used in addition to the approximately 640-subject first cohort. To predict cytomegalovirus infection status, the study combined high-throughput TCR immunosequencing, statistical association of individual TCRs with disease status, and machine learning. To study patterns of TCR occurrence, a later analysis re-analyzed previously published TCR beta repertoires from just over 650 donors and added high-resolution HLA genotyping. In the later analysis, no new phenotypic data were used to find candidate immune exposures; instead, reliance was placed on TCR beta sequences and their occurrence across donors. In an earlier analysis of roughly 580 of the donors, high-throughput TCR beta sequencing was used to judge whether each TCR beta V gene segment behaved as functional or pseudogenic. Donor age, sex, ethnicity and CMV serostatus were compiled alongside the repertoire data. In a later genetic analysis, genome-wide SNP genotypes for about 55% of the roughly 700 donors were used, and that subset was treated as a discovery cohort. All discovery cohort repertoires had been generated using a single sequencing platform. Both class I and class II loci were covered by HLA typing, at four-digit resolution. Typing coverage varied by locus: roughly 629-630 donors for A, B, C, DRB1 and DQB1; some 520 for DQA1; some 610 for DPA1; roughly 450 for DPB1. Because of strong linkage in the cohort, five DR-DQ haplotypes were treated as single units for association and clustering. Across some 400 genotyped donors of the cohort, an average of about 240,000 unique TCR beta nucleotide sequences per donor were sequenced, and roughly 20% of those sequences were non-productive. General findings and caveats noted by the study authors: A group of highly shared sequence variants was considered likely to be a technical artifact of the sequencing pipeline. In a later genetic analysis, a missense DCLRE1C variant was associated with V-gene and J-gene trimming of TCR beta chains, and the association was replicated in an independent cohort. Because HLA typing was missing for some donors at each locus, association tests included only the typed subset. Roughly uniform sequencing depth across donors was assumed in presence/absence analyses, although this assumption may not hold. A further reported finding was that TCR beta sequences accurately predicted the HLA-A and HLA-B alleles for most subjects in the first cohort. A later analysis found that most CMV-associated TCR beta chains appeared HLA-restricted, with HLA associations seemingly driven largely by CMV exposure. Several of the top co-occurrence clusters appeared to be linked to parvovirus B19, influenza, CMV and Epstein-Barr virus, according to a later analysis. Over 15 rarely observed V segments, including chromosome 9 orphons, were excluded from the earlier analysis of approximately 500 of the donors because counts were too low. While some public TCRs were present in many individuals, most TCR sequences turned up only very rarely across donors. In an earlier analysis of roughly 560 of the donors, most TCR beta V segments were observed in productive rearrangements about 90% or about 30% of the time, broadly matching IMGT annotations. A few of the identified cytomegalovirus-associated TCR beta chains were confirmed in vitro to be specific for cytomegalovirus antigens. Correlated functional status among segregating V segments might reflect linkage disequilibrium, but an unknown experimental factor could not be ruled out. When HLA alleles, especially DR and DQ, strongly co-occurred, TCR associations were difficult to assign to individual alleles. A later analysis found that HLA-associated TCR beta chains were more clonally expanded and had lower generation probabilities than equally common non-associated chains. Only TCR beta chains were sequenced in this cohort, and the absence of alpha or paired-chain data limited detectable features. At a false discovery rate of 0.05, a later analysis linked around 17,000 TCR beta sequences to specific HLA alleles. CMV serostatus was the only immune exposure information available for the cohort. The study listed 164 TCR beta chains as associated with cytomegalovirus. According to the authors, the approach could potentially be generalized to other disease states and immunological phenotypes. According to a later genetic analysis, donors in an Asian-associated ancestry cluster had fewer N-insertions in productive TCRs than the approximately 630-donor mean. Some IMGT-functional V segments, including TRBV6-2 and TRBV6-3, could not be distinguished by the 87-base-pair reads and were therefore excluded. In a later analysis, TCR association rates were found to vary across HLA loci, with the most associated TCRs seen for DRB1 alleles and the fewest for HLA-C alleles. Cytomegalovirus status was reported to be diagnosed by the classifier with high specificity and sensitivity in both the original and validation cohorts.

Reading from cysteine to phenylalanine, the CDR3 counts 14 amino acids. Solely the CDR3 DNA is kept, with 42 bases framed from the first base. The trim is 4 bases for V and 5 bases for J, with a gap of 15 bases between the germline ends. The germline V gene supplies CDR1 SGHDN and CDR2 FVKESK. The cohort comprised approximately 700 healthy bone marrow donors. Cohort members were all nominally healthy when sampled, although unrecorded immune exposures were likely present. The donor tested CMV seropositive and was one of the 289 seropositive cohort members. A peripheral blood sample was provided by each donor, and peripheral blood mononuclear cells were used for TCR beta sequencing. The Qiagen DNeasy Blood Extraction Kit was used to extract genomic DNA from the blood cell samples. On this clone itself: Its antigen target is currently unknown. No quality values exist for individual bases; no much larger clone is one base distant.

The protocol used for the library was the immunoSEQ multiplex PCR assay. A mixture of 60 forward primers for TCR Vbeta segments and 13 reverse primers for TCR Jbeta segments was used in the multiplex PCR. The CDR3 region of rearranged TCR beta genes was amplified from genomic DNA with a multiplex PCR assay. The Illumina HiSeq System was used to sequence the amplified TCR beta libraries as 87-base-pair reads. The study's own analysis went as follows. Across the 670 or so repertoires, a later analysis counted around 80 million unique TCR beta chains, approximately 12 million of which were shared by at least two donors. To remove PCR and sequencing errors, raw reads were error-corrected and collapsed into unique sequences using a nearest-neighbor algorithm that merged closely related sequences. Alignment of CDR3 sequences to IMGT reference sequences was used to assign V, D and J gene segments. For a sequence to be retained, at least a six-nucleotide match to both a V gene segment and a J gene segment was required. Rearrangements were called productive when the CDR3 lacked stop codons and stayed in frame with V and J; all others were non-productive. Following IMGT convention, CDR3 was defined as the stretch from the second conserved V-encoded cysteine to the conserved J-encoded phenylalanine. Sequences without an unambiguous match to a single V gene segment were excluded from the earlier analysis of about 640 of the donors. In an earlier analysis of a few hundred of the donors, V segments were called functional above 56.7% productive rearrangements and were called segregating when the between-donor standard deviation exceeded 5%. To diagnose cytomegalovirus status from the catalog of TCR beta chain sequences, a statistical classification framework was built. A later analysis assigned V and J genes by comparing TCR nucleotide sequences with IMGT/GENE-DB human TR gene sequences. Using the TCRdist pipeline, a later analysis assigned CDR3 sequences along with most-parsimonious VDJ recombination scenarios. In a later analysis, each TCR beta chain was defined by its CDR3 amino acid sequence together with its V-gene family, and reads without a unique V-gene family were excluded. A later analysis removed roughly 590 highly shared, low-generation-probability nucleotide sequences to deal with suspected cross-contamination and a sequencing artifact. In a later analysis, a clonal expansion index was calculated for each public chain from normalized within-repertoire ranks of inferred template counts. In a later analysis, generation probabilities were computed using a VDJ recombination model fitted to out-of-frame rearrangements, and the results were checked against IGoR. In a later analysis, TCR-TCR, TCR-HLA and TCR-CMV co-occurrence was scored with hypergeometric tests, and a repertoire-size bias correction was applied to TCR pairs. A later analysis estimated false discovery rates by permuting HLA or CMV assignments 20 times. In a later analysis, co-occurring TCRs were grouped with DBSCAN, and TCRdist sequence similarity was added when clustering was performed within HLA-allele-positive subsets. For co-occurrence clustering, repertoires with fewer than 30,000 or more than 120,000 public chains were excluded, along with four or five repertoires with anomalous nucleotide sharing. TCRdb obtained this table from immuneACCESS and retained in-frame rearrangements with V and J assigned. These tables miss some clones; where compared with another copy, unresolved V genes account for less than half of the shortfall, and the remainder is unexplained. The V and J calls and clone size are taken from that table; D and trimming were inferred from the DNA. The sample table lists some 110,000 clones, nearly 80% of them with a count of one. Together, the top ten hold around 6.1% of the sample.

Recombination linked TRBV14 to TRBJ2-7; matching of 6 bases hints at TRBD1 as the D gene. This receptor was taken from a man aged 60 to 75 in good health and CMV-seropositive. Sequencing was carried out using PBMCs. The CDR3 has the sequence CASSRTAGIDEQYF. The sequenced DNA: TGTGCCAGCAGCCGGACAGCCGGGATCGACGAGCAGTACTTC. The full variable domain, completed from the reference TRBV14 and TRBJ2-7 proteins outside the CDR3, reads EAGVTQFPSHSVIEKGQTVTLRCDPISGHDNLYWYRRVMGKEIKFLLHFVKESKQDESGMPNNRFLAERTGGTYSTLKVQPAELEDSGVYFCASSRTAGIDEQYFGPGTRLTVT.